This TCR beta chain was profiled in a study of T-cell reconstitution after alpha-beta-depleted transplantation in children. As it was prepared, the TCRbeta library received unique molecular identifiers. TCRdb independently ran MiXCR on the PCR reads; one entry per CDR3 protein. The sample includes some 300,000 distinct CDR3 sequences, around 7.3% of them seen just once. CDR1 and CDR2 (germline): MNHEY, SVGAGI. The CDR3 length is 16 residues. V dropped 5 bases and J dropped 4 bases, with 18 bases sitting between them. Overall study findings and caveats: Once a year had passed after transplant, T-cell counts and diversity came mostly from newly produced T cells. Expanded clones from the graft, numbering several hundred, reportedly supplied alpha-beta T cells about two months after transplant. TCRbeta diversity was high at day 60 in some patients (a result of surviving recipient T cells and thymic progenitors).

This clonotype was detected many times. Its target is not known. This clonotype was sampled from a female patient between 2 and 15 years old who had a stem cell transplant for Fanconi anemia, so the T cells may come from the graft donor. This chain connects TRBV6-5 to TRBJ1-5; tentatively, D is TRBD1 (5 bases). The sequences come from peripheral blood, collected 360 days after TCRalphabeta/CD19-depleted stem cell transplant. The CDR3: CASSRGAAGGNQPQHF. CDR3 DNA: TGTGCCAGCAGTCGCGGGGCGGCGGGCGGGAATCAGCCCCAGCATTTT.